This TCR beta chain is drawn from a study of T-cell reconstitution after alpha-beta-depleted transplantation in children. Preparing the TCRbeta library involved the use of unique molecular identifiers. MiXCR, applied by TCRdb to the PCR reads, yields one record per CDR3 protein. The sample includes about 980,000 distinct CDR3 sequences, about 30% of them seen just once. General study findings and limits: In patients about two months after transplant, alpha-beta T cells reportedly arose from several hundred expanded graft clones. Diversity of TCRbeta at day 60 was high in some patients, arising from surviving recipient T cells and thymic progenitors. After one year, T-cell counts and TCRbeta diversity mostly came from new T cells.

Deletions cut 5 bases from V and 7 bases from J, with 12 bases between. This CDR3 spans 12 amino acids. The germline CDR1 and CDR2 sequences are SSHAT and FNYEAQ (reference sequence). This clonotype occurred a few times. Its target is unknown. The starting material was PBMCs, mostly from graft donor cells, obtained 360 days after TCRalphabeta/CD19-depleted stem cell transplant. V gene TRBV7-7 combines with J gene TRBJ2-7; D ambiguous. The TCR comes from a boy younger than two who had a stem cell transplant for SCID, so the T cells may come from the graft donor. The CDR3 DNA reads as TGTGCCAGCAGCCCAGACTCGGGTGAGCAGTACTTC. It codes for CASSPDSGEQYF.